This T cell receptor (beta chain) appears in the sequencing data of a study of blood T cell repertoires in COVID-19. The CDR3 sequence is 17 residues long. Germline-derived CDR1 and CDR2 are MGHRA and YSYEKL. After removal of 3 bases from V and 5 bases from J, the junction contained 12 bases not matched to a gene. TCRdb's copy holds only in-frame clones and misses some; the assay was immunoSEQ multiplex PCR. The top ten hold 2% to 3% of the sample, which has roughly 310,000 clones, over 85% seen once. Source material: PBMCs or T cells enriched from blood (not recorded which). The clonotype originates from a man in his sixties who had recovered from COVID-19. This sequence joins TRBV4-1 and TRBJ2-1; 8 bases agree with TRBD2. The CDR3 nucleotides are TGCGCCAGCAGCCAGACGCAGGAGCGGGAGTTAGACAATGAGCAGTTCTTC. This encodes CASSQTQERELDNEQFF.